This T cell receptor (beta chain) was recovered during a study of T-cell memory formation after mild COVID-19. From germline, CDR1 is LGHDT and CDR2 YNNKEL (reference sequence). V dropped 8 bases and J dropped 0 bases, with 8 bases sitting between them. CDR3 size: 13 residues. Study-level findings and limits: Second-wave clones reaching peak frequency on day 37 lacked confirmed SARS-CoV-2 specificity.

TCRdb processed the 5' RACE reads anew with MiXCR; each CDR3 protein has one entry. The sample lists 450,000 to 700,000 distinct CDR3 sequences, roughly 18% occurring once. This clonotype was seen more than once but under ten times. No antigen is known for it. The TCR sequence derives from an adult woman who had mild COVID-19 (a few samples of this study predate the infection). Cell type and time point are not known. The J gene is TRBJ1-5, the V gene TRBV3-1; D uncertain. Material for sequencing was PBMCs or a T cell subset sorted from them (not recorded which). The CDR3 nucleotides read TGTGCCAGCGCTAAGGATAGCAATCAGCCCCAGCATTTT. It encodes CASAKDSNQPQHF. The whole variable domain, remainder taken from reference TRBV3-1 and TRBJ1-5, is DTAVSQTPKYLVTQMGNDKSIKCEQNLGHDTMYWYKQDSKKFLKIMFSYNNKELIINETVPNRFSPKSPDKAHLNLHINSLELGDSAVYFCASAKDSNQPQHFGDGTRLSIL.